Given below is one T cell receptor (beta chain) in context. While infection was still active, Seattle patients were enrolled and then followed longitudinally. In the original processing: The assay estimated nucleated cells by amplifying reference gene primers. Some clones are missing from TCRdb's copy, which holds only in-frame ones; the method was immunoSEQ multiplex PCR. The V and J calls and clone size come from that table; D and trimming were worked out from the DNA. In the table there are about 270,000 clones, 65% to 85% of which are singletons. This record belongs to a study of blood T cell repertoires in COVID-19. Whole-study context: COVID-19 samples from acute and convalescent phases originated in the United States, Italy and Spain. In each case, the material was cDNA or gDNA derived from T cells, B-cell-depleted T cells, or PBMCs.

This sequence was found in a human donor with COVID-19, enrolled during active disease. The donor label of this sample is uncertain. The sample consisted of peripheral blood.

The CDR3 sequence is CASSFQGQAGELFF. The CDR3 DNA reads as TGTGCCAGCAGCTTTCAGGGGCAGGCCGGGGAGCTGTTTTTT. V usage is TRBV7-3 and J usage is TRBJ2-2, with D perhaps matching TRBD1 (6 bases). Trimming removed 3 bases from V and 6 bases from J, with 11 bases in between. This CDR3 is 14 amino acids long. Germline V gene lookup returns CDR1 SGHTA and CDR2 FQGTGA.